What follows are 7 T cell receptor beta chains derived from one specimen sequenced in a study of T-cell memory formation after mild COVID-19. MiXCR, run by TCRdb on the 5' RACE reads, gives a single entry per CDR3 protein. In the table there are roughly 170,000 distinct CDR3 sequences, about 18% of which are singletons. The material sequenced was PBMCs or a T cell subset sorted from them (not recorded which). Receptors originate from a man between 18 and 29 years old who had mild COVID-19 (a few samples of this study predate the infection). Cell type and time point are not known.

The rearrangement joins TRBV6-6 to TRBJ1-3; TRBD1 might be the D (5 bases). V was shortened by 4 bases and J by 4 bases, with 17 bases between the two germline ends. The CDR3 is 16 amino acids. The germline gives CDR1 MNHNY, CDR2 SVGAGI (reference sequence). The CDR3 nucleotides read TGTGCCAGCAGTTCCACGGGGCTCCCACGGGGAAACACCATATATTTT. It yields the protein CASSSTGLPRGNTIYF.

Ten or more counts support this clonotype. This chain connects TRBV4-2 to TRBJ2-3, with D unresolved. CDR1 is LGHNA and CDR2 is YNFKEQ in the germline V gene. This CDR3 has 15 residues. The germline V and J ends were trimmed by 0 bases and 2 bases, with 9 bases remaining between them. In nucleotides, the CDR3 is TGTGCCAGCAGCCAAGATCCAGCTTACACAGATACGCAGTATTTT. As protein: CASSQDPAYTDTQYF.

There are a few counts of this clonotype. The genes are TRBV5-1 and TRBJ2-7; the D call may be TRBD1 or TRBD2 (5 bases each). Trimming removed 5 bases from V and 1 base from J, with 10 bases in between. Germline lookup yields CDR1 SGHRS and CDR2 YFSETQ. This CDR3 comprises 13 residues. CDR3 amino acids: CASRRGDSYEQYF. The CDR3 region has the DNA TGCGCCAGCAGAAGAGGGGATTCCTACGAGCAGTACTTC.

This clonotype was counted a single time. The J gene is TRBJ2-3, the V gene TRBV11-2; D tentatively reads TRBD1 or TRBD2 (5 bases each). The CDR3 contains 18 residues. Germline CDR1 is SGHAT and CDR2 is FQNNGV. The V gene lost 5 bases and the J gene lost 2 bases, with 23 bases spanning the gap. CDR3 protein: CASSRRTGTHSTTDTQYF. The CDR3 nucleotides are TGTGCCAGCAGCCGCCGAACGGGGACCCATTCTACCACAGATACGCAGTATTTT.

This clonotype was seen only a few times. V gene TRBV29-1 combines with J gene TRBJ2-1; D remains ambiguous. The CDR3 spans 15 residues. Trimming took off 7 bases at V and 4 bases at J, with 20 bases between the two ends. Germline assignment: CDR1 SQVTM and CDR2 ANQGSEA. CDR3 in amino acids: CSAWQTGSTYNEQFF. As DNA, the CDR3 is TGCAGCGCCTGGCAAACGGGCTCTACGTACAATGAGCAGTTCTTC.

The table lists this clonotype with a few counts. This chain connects TRBV20-1 to TRBJ2-3; D is possibly TRBD1 (5 bases). The CDR3 totals 14 residues. In germline, CDR1 is DFQATT, CDR2 SNEGSKA (reference sequence). V lost 2 bases, J lost 1 base, and 10 bases lay in between. The CDR3 DNA is TGCAGTGCTAGATCCAGGGTGGGCACAGATACGCAGTATTTT. Translation gives CSARSRVGTDTQYF.

This clonotype was detected only a few times. The CDR3, as DNA: TGTGCCAGCAGTTTCCGAGGCTATGGCTACACCTTC. It is translated as CASSFRGYGYTF. This chain uses TRBV28 with TRBJ1-2; D is undetermined. The CDR3 is 12 amino acids. The V and J ends lost 3 bases and 4 bases respectively, with 6 bases between them. CDR1 and CDR2 from the germline V gene are MDHEN and SYDVKM.